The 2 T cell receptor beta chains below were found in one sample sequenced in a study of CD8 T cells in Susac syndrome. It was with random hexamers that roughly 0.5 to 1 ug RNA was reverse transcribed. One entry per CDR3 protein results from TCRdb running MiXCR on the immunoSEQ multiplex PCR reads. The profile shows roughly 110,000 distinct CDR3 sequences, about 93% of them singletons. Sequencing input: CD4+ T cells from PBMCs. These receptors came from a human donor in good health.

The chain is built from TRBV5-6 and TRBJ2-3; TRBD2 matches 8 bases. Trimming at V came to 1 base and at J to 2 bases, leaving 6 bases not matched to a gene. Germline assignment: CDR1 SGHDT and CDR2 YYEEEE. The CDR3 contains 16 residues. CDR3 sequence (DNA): TGTGCCAGCAGCTTGATCGGGGGGGCGAACACAGATACGCAGTATTTT. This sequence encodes CASSLIGGANTDTQYF.

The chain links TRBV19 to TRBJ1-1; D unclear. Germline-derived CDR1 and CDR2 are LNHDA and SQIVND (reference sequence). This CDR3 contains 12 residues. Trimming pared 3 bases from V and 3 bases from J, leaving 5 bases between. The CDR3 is CASSISHTEAFF. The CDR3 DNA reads TGTGCCAGTAGTATTAGCCACACTGAAGCTTTCTTT.